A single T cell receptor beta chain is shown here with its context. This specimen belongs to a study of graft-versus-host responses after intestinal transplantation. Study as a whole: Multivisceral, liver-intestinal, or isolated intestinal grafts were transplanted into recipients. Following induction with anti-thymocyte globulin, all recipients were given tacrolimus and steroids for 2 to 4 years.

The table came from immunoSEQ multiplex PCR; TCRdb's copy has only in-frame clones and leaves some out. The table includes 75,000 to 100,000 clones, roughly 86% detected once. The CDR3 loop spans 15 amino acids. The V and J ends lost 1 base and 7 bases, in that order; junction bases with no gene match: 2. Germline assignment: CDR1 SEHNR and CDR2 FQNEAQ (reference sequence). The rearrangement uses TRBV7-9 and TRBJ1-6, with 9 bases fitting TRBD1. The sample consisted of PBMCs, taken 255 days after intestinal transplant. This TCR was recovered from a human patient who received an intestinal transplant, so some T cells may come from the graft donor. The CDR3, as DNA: TGTGCCAGCAGCTTAGTCGACAGGGGGAATTCACCCCTCCACTTT. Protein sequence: CASSLVDRGNSPLHF.